Listed below are T cell receptor beta chains from one sample, sequenced in a study of blood T cell repertoires in COVID-19. Here immunoSEQ multiplex PCR was the method, and the copy in TCRdb shows in-frame clones only, minus some. The repertoire consists of roughly 68,000 clones, with 65% to 85% occurring once and the leading ten covering 3% to 4.5%. The source material was PBMCs or T cells enriched from blood (not recorded which). All receptors derive from a woman aged 40 to 50 with acute COVID-19. CDR3s include the opening cysteine and the closing phenylalanine or tryptophan. The D gene is left open where the match is weak. Part of the rows lack a size; the others show once, few, many or a class for expanded clones.

cdr3_nt cdr3_aa j_call clone_size v_call d_call
TGTGCCAGCAGATTCGACAGGGTAACTGGAAACACCATATATTTT CASRFDRVTGNTIYF TRBJ1-3 - TRBV6-5 TRBD1
TGTGCCAGCGGTACTGCAGGACAAAATCAGCCCCAGCATTTT CASGTAGQNQPQHF TRBJ1-5 once TRBV7-9 -
TGCGCCAGCAGCTTGTCGGCGCAGGGGGCTTCCAGAAACATTCAGTACTTC CASSLSAQGASRNIQYF TRBJ2-4 - TRBV5-1 TRBD1
TGTGCCAGTAGCTCCGGGACAGGGGTTCTTAATGAAAAACTGTTTTTT CASSSGTGVLNEKLFF TRBJ1-4 - TRBV19 TRBD1
TGTGCCAGCAGTGAAAGGGGTGGAACTGGCTACACCTTC CASSERGGTGYTF TRBJ1-2 - TRBV25-1 -
TGTGCCAGCAGCTTAAGACTAGCGGAAGAGACCCAGTACTTC CASSLRLAEETQYF TRBJ2-5 - TRBV4-2 TRBD2
TGTGCCAGCAGTTATAACTATCAGCCCCAGCATTTT CASSYNYQPQHF TRBJ1-5 - TRBV28 -
TGTGCCAGTAGCAGGCGGACAGGGGGGAAACCCCAGCATTTT CASSRRTGGKPQHF TRBJ1-5 - TRBV19 TRBD1
TGTGCCAGCAGTGATACGGGGGGTCAGCCCCAGCATTTT CASSDTGGQPQHF TRBJ1-5 - TRBV2 -
TGTGCCAGCAGTTCCCGAAGAGGGTTCGCCTATGGCTACACCTTC CASSSRRGFAYGYTF TRBJ1-2 - TRBV28 -
TGTGCCAGCAGTGAAGTTTGGGACAGCTTCTCTGGAAACACCATATATTTT CASSEVWDSFSGNTIYF TRBJ1-3 - TRBV6-1 TRBD1
TGCAGTGCTAAGGAGGTGTATGGCTACACCTTC CSAKEVYGYTF TRBJ1-2 - TRBV20-1 -
TGTGCCAGCAGTGTTGGGACAGGGGGCCGGGCGGTTTATGGCTACACCTTC CASSVGTGGRAVYGYTF TRBJ1-2 - TRBV28 TRBD1
TGCGCCAGCAGTGAGGCGATCTACTATGGCTACACCTTC CASSEAIYYGYTF TRBJ1-2 few TRBV10-1 -
TGTGCCAGCAGCCATGTCGGGACAGGGAGTGAAGCTTTCTTT CASSHVGTGSEAFF TRBJ1-1 few TRBV7-9 TRBD1
TGTGCCAGCAGTTTTCGGGGGGGGGACGAGCAGTTCTTC CASSFRGGDEQFF TRBJ2-1 - TRBV12-3/TRBV12-4 TRBD2
TGTGCCAGCAGTTCCCCGGGACAGGGCTATGGCTACACCTTC CASSSPGQGYGYTF TRBJ1-2 - TRBV6-5 TRBD1
TGTGCCAGCAGTTCAGTCCCGGGACAGGGGTCCGCTGGCTACACCTTC CASSSVPGQGSAGYTF TRBJ1-2 - TRBV28 TRBD1
TGTGCCAGCAGCCGCGGCGGACTAGCGACCGGCACCGGGGAGCTGTTTTTT CASSRGGLATGTGELFF TRBJ2-2 few TRBV4-2 TRBD2
TGTGCCAGCAGCCAATCGAAGGCAGGGGATGGCTACACCTTC CASSQSKAGDGYTF TRBJ1-2 - TRBV16 -
TGTGCCAGTAGGGTACGGACAGGGGAGGAGGATCAGCCCCAGCATTTT CASRVRTGEEDQPQHF TRBJ1-5 - TRBV19 TRBD1
TGTGCCAGCACCTTAGGGACTAGCGGGAGGTTAGAGACCCAGTACTTC CASTLGTSGRLETQYF TRBJ2-5 - TRBV5-4 TRBD2
TGTGCCAGCAGTTTTCTCGCGGGGTCCAATGAGCAGTTCTTC CASSFLAGSNEQFF TRBJ2-1 - TRBV28 -
TGTGCCAGCCAGGGGGGTGGCTACACCTTC CASQGGGYTF TRBJ1-2 - TRBV28 TRBD1
TGTGCCAGCAGCTTACTTGGCAAAGACAATGAGCAGTTCTTC CASSLLGKDNEQFF TRBJ2-1 - TRBV7-9 -
TGTGCCAGCAAGCAGGGGATTAATCAGCCCCAGCATTTT CASKQGINQPQHF TRBJ1-5 few TRBV7-8 -
TGTGCCAGTAGTATAGGGGGCACGAATTCACCCCTCCACTTT CASSIGGTNSPLHF TRBJ1-6 - TRBV19 -
TGTGCCAGCAGTTTTGCAAGCGGGGGCGGCACAGATACGCAGTATTTT CASSFASGGGTDTQYF TRBJ2-3 - TRBV28 TRBD2
TGCGCCAGCAGCCAAGCCGGGACAGGGGATGGAGAGACCCAGTACTTC CASSQAGTGDGETQYF TRBJ2-5 - TRBV4-1 TRBD1
TGTGCCAGCAGTTTATCAGCAGGGGGGCGGAATTCACCCCTCCACTTT CASSLSAGGRNSPLHF TRBJ1-6 - TRBV27 TRBD1
TGTGCCACCTACTCGGGGAGGAGGGGGCCCGGCCAAGAGACCCAGTACTTC CATYSGRRGPGQETQYF TRBJ2-5 - TRBV5-6 -
TGTGCCAGCAGCCCCCAAATCTCGAGGGCCACTGAAGCTTTCTTT CASSPQISRATEAFF TRBJ1-1 - TRBV9 -
TGTGCCAGCAGATTCGTGCGGGAGCAGTTCTTC CASRFVREQFF TRBJ2-1 - TRBV11-2 -